Following are 18 T cell receptor beta chains from one sample sequenced in a study of PD-1 blockade in classical Hodgkin lymphoma. Sequencing was performed with immunoSEQ multiplex PCR; in TCRdb, only in-frame clones are kept and a portion is missing. The data contain about 72,000 clones, 90% to 95% of them seen just once; the ten biggest clones take up more than 6.5%. Every patient experienced relapse after autologous stem cell transplantation, and brentuximab vedotin exposure varied. The sequencing used peripheral blood mononuclear cells (PBMCs), collected at baseline. These receptors originate from a human donor with classical Hodgkin lymphoma.

This rearrangement joins TRBV5-1 to TRBJ1-1; D gene unclear. The CDR3 has 13 residues. Deletions cut 0 bases from V and 7 bases from J, with 10 bases between. CDR1 is SGHRS, CDR2 YFSETQ, per germline. CDR3 protein: CASSLDRAREAFF. The CDR3 coding sequence is TGCGCCAGCAGCTTGGACCGAGCACGTGAAGCTTTCTTT.

This sequence joins TRBV7-6 and TRBJ2-7, with 7 bases lining up with TRBD1. V shed 1 base, J shed 4 bases, and the junction held 7 bases outside the gene matches. CDR1 is SGHVS, CDR2 FNYEAQ, per germline. This CDR3 comprises 15 residues. The DNA for the CDR3 is TGTGCCAGCAGCTTAGGTCTAGGGGGCCAATACGAGCAGTACTTC. Residues: CASSLGLGGQYEQYF.

This chain connects TRBV7-3 to TRBJ2-1, with 14 bases aligning to TRBD2. The CDR3 has 16 residues. From germline, CDR1 is SGHTA and CDR2 FQGTGA. Trimming cost V 5 bases and J 8 bases; bases outside gene matches: 8. The CDR3 sequence: CASSRGLAGAFHEQFF. The CDR3 nucleotides read TGTGCCAGCAGCCGGGGACTAGCGGGAGCATTTCATGAGCAGTTCTTC.

This chain links TRBV30 with TRBJ2-7; 11 positions agree with TRBD2. The CDR3 loop spans 14 amino acids. After removal of 1 base from V and 4 bases from J, the junction contained 3 bases not matched to a gene. Germline CDR1 is GTSNPN and CDR2 is SVGIG (reference sequence). The CDR3 DNA reads as TGTGCCTGGAGTGGACTAGCGGGAAGATACGAGCAGTACTTC. Encoded protein: CAWSGLAGRYEQYF. Full variable domain (outside the CDR3, taken from reference TRBV30 and TRBJ2-7): SQTIHQWPATLVQPVGSPLSLECTVEGTSNPNLYWYRQAAGRGLQLLFYSVGIGQISSEVPQNLSASRPQDRQFILSSKKLLLSDSGFYLCAWSGLAGRYEQYFGPGTRLTVT.

This sequence joins TRBV6-5 and TRBJ2-7, with D maybe TRBD1 (5 bases). CDR1 and CDR2 (germline): MNHEY, SVGAGI. There are 14 residues in the CDR3. V was shortened by 2 bases and J by 2 bases, with 10 bases between the two germline ends. CDR3 nucleotide sequence: TGTGCCAGCAGTTACGGCGACAGCCCCTACGAGCAGTACTTC. As protein: CASSYGDSPYEQYF.

V usage is TRBV7-9 and J usage is TRBJ2-3; D might be TRBD1 or TRBD2, each matching 5 bases. Germline assignment: CDR1 SEHNR and CDR2 FQNEAQ (reference sequence). The CDR3 extends over 15 amino acids. V lost 6 bases and J lost 2, with 15 bases in between. The CDR3 sequence: CASREGFGTTDTQYF. As DNA, the CDR3 is TGTGCCAGCAGAGAGGGATTCGGGACCACAGATACGCAGTATTTT.

This clone was seen a few times. The rearrangement uses TRBV5-1 and TRBJ2-2; 10 bases are shared with TRBD1. Germline V gene sequence: CDR1 SGHRS, CDR2 YFSETQ. The J segment lost 4 bases and the V segment lost 5 bases, leaving 8 bases of the junction unmatched. There are 16 residues in the CDR3. CDR3 sequence reads: CASRGQGYVSTGELFF. CDR3 DNA: TGCGCCAGCAGGGGACAGGGGTATGTGAGCACCGGGGAGCTGTTTTTT.

Only one count was recorded for this clone. The chain uses TRBV28 and TRBJ2-7; D is ambiguous. V lost 3 bases, J lost 6 bases, and 9 bases lay in between. This CDR3 has 12 residues. Germline CDR1 is MDHEN and CDR2 is SYDVKM. The DNA for the CDR3 is TGTGCCAGCAGTTTTGGTCTGATCGAGCAGTACTTC. Its translation is CASSFGLIEQYF.

The chain combines TRBV19 with TRBJ2-1, with TRBD1 identical over 7 bases. Trimming removed 6 bases from V and 0 bases from J; junction bases left unmatched: 5. This CDR3 comprises 15 residues. CDR1 is LNHDA and CDR2 is SQIVND in the germline V gene (reference sequence). The CDR3 nucleotides read TGTGCCAGTAGGGGACAGCTTAGCTCCTACAATGAGCAGTTCTTC. Its translation is CASRGQLSSYNEQFF.

V gene TRBV6-1 combines with J gene TRBJ1-2; 7 bases are shared with TRBD1. This CDR3 spans 13 amino acids. Germline CDR1 reads MNHNS; CDR2 reads SASEGT. V lost 6 bases to trimming and J lost 7 bases; unmatched junction nucleotides: 8. The CDR3 region is CASRPDRVSGYTF. In DNA, the CDR3 is TGTGCCAGCAGGCCAGACAGGGTTTCTGGCTACACCTTC.

V is TRBV9 and J is TRBJ1-1; 9 bases line up with TRBD1. J lost 5 bases, V lost 3 bases, and 17 bases had no gene match. This CDR3 is 18 amino acids long. Germline V gives CDR1 SGDLS, CDR2 YYNGEE. DNA of the CDR3: TGTGCCAGCAGCGCCTCCATTACGGGACAGGGAATAGGGACTGAAGCTTTCTTT. Its protein product is CASSASITGQGIGTEAFF.

The chain uses TRBV25-1 and TRBJ1-3; TRBD1 matches at 7 bases. The CDR3 length is 16 residues. Germline loops: CDR1 MGHDK, CDR2 SYGVNS. The junction had 17 bases not matched to a gene; V was cut back by 11 bases and J by 4 bases. CDR3 loop: CAVPRPTGRSGNTIYF. The CDR3 nucleotides read TGTGCCGTACCCCGCCCGACAGGGAGGTCCGGAAACACCATATATTTT.

V and J are TRBV19 and TRBJ1-2; 8 bases fit TRBD1. This CDR3 comprises 15 residues. V gave up 4 bases and J gave up 7 bases; unmatched junction bases: 11. The germline V gene has CDR1 LNHDA and CDR2 SQIVND (reference sequence). The CDR3 region is CASSTIGQGQGGYTF. Written as DNA, the CDR3 is TGTGCCAGTAGTACGATAGGACAGGGCCAGGGTGGCTACACCTTC. Drawing the rest from reference TRBV19 and TRBJ1-2, the complete variable domain is DGGITQSPKYLFRKEGQNVTLSCEQNLNHDAMYWYRQDPGQGLRLIYYSQIVNDFQKGDIAEGYSVSREKKESFPLTVTSAQKNPTAFYLCASSTIGQGQGGYTFGSGTRLTVV.

This clone was recorded only once. V gene TRBV4-2 combines with J gene TRBJ1-2; D possibly corresponds to TRBD1 (5 bases). Germline V gene data show CDR1 as LGHNA and CDR2 as YNFKEQ. The CDR3 is made up of 13 amino acids. Trimming stripped 6 bases from V and 0 bases from J, with 8 bases between. The CDR3 loop reads CASRGGANYGYTF. The CDR3 bases are TGTGCCAGCAGGGGAGGGGCTAACTATGGCTACACCTTC.

V gene TRBV27 combines with J gene TRBJ1-1; D is unclear. Trimming stripped 0 bases from V and 1 base from J, with 9 bases between. The CDR3 covers 15 residues. CDR1 MNHEY and CDR2 SMNVEV come from the germline V gene (reference sequence). The CDR3 DNA is TGTGCCAGCAGTTTATCGCTGGTTAAGAACACTGAAGCTTTCTTT. It codes for CASSLSLVKNTEAFF.

The chain combines TRBV9 with TRBJ2-7, with D unresolved. Trimming took off 0 bases at V and 2 bases at J, with 12 bases between the two ends. The CDR3 length is 15 residues. Germline loops: CDR1 SGDLS, CDR2 YYNGEE. CDR3 sequence: CASSVAPGRTYEQYF. The CDR3 bases are TGTGCCAGCAGCGTAGCTCCCGGTAGAACCTACGAGCAGTACTTC.

This sequence joins TRBV18 and TRBJ1-4, with TRBD1 identical over 8 bases. There are 15 residues in the CDR3. The germline V gene has CDR1 KGHSH and CDR2 LQKENI. Losses at the gene ends were 3 bases for V and 10 bases for J; bases not matched to a gene: 10. For the CDR3, the DNA is TGTGCCAGCTCACCCGCAGGGGGCGCCGAGACAAAACTGTTTTTT. This translates into CASSPAGGAETKLFF.

The chain couples TRBV5-1 to TRBJ2-1; 8 nucleotides align to TRBD1. Germline assignment: CDR1 SGHRS and CDR2 YFSETQ. The CDR3 covers 15 residues. V shed 4 bases, J shed 3 bases, and the junction held 6 bases outside the gene matches. As DNA, the CDR3 is TGCGCCAGCAGCCAGGACAGGGACCTCTACAATGAGCAGTTCTTC. It is translated as CASSQDRDLYNEQFF.